The 22 T cell receptor beta chains below all came from one sample that was sequenced in a study of cytomegalovirus exposure and HLA in healthy donors. Both 60 Vbeta primers and 13 Jbeta primers went into the PCR. Sequencing was performed with immunoSEQ multiplex PCR; in TCRdb, only in-frame clones are kept and a portion is missing. The table shows fewer than 200,000 clones, with approximately 71% occurring only once. The specimen was PBMCs. The receptor set was obtained from a woman in her late teens or twenties in good health and CMV-seropositive.

DNA of the CDR3: TGTGCCAGCAGGGACAGGGATAGTAACGAGCAGTACTTC. As protein: CASRDRDSNEQYF. The chain links TRBV6-6 to TRBJ2-7; 8 bases align to TRBD1. After removal of 6 bases from V and 5 bases from J, the junction contained 6 bases not matched to a gene. CDR1 and CDR2 from the germline V gene are MNHNY and SVGAGI (reference sequence). The CDR3 length is 13 residues.

The gene calls are TRBV2 and TRBJ2-1; tentative D call: TRBD2 (6 bases). Germline CDR1 reads SNHLY; CDR2 reads FYNNEI. Trimming cost V 8 bases and J 4 bases, with 12 bases left between them. The CDR3 contains 13 residues. CDR3 sequence (DNA): TGTGCCAGCCAATCGGGGGTTTACAATGAGCAGTTCTTC. Residues: CASQSGVYNEQFF.

The chain couples TRBV30 to TRBJ1-1, with 9 bases that match TRBD1. This CDR3 spans 13 amino acids. V lost 5 bases, J lost 5 bases, and 6 bases stayed unmatched. The germline V gene has CDR1 GTSNPN and CDR2 SVGIG (reference sequence). CDR3 loop: CAWGTGSSTEAFF. The CDR3 DNA follows: TGTGCCTGGGGGACAGGGAGTTCGACTGAAGCTTTCTTT.

This clone was seen a single time. The gene calls are TRBV5-4 and TRBJ2-1, with 8 bases matching TRBD2. Trimming cost V 2 bases and J 3 bases; bases outside gene matches: 4. The CDR3 runs 15 residues. CDR1 and CDR2 (germline): SGHNT, YYREEE (reference sequence). CDR3 protein: CASSFSGGNYNEQFF. As DNA, the CDR3 is TGTGCCAGCAGCTTTTCGGGGGGGAACTACAATGAGCAGTTCTTC.

In this sample, this clone turned up a few times. This chain links TRBV5-5 with TRBJ1-5; D ambiguous. The germline V and J ends were trimmed by 1 base and 4 bases, with 9 bases remaining between them. Germline-derived CDR1 and CDR2 are SGHKS and YYEKEE (reference sequence). This CDR3 is built from 14 residues. CDR3 nucleotides: TGTGCCAGCAGCTTGTTAACAACGAATCAGCCCCAGCATTTT. Its translation: CASSLLTTNQPQHF.

The gene calls are TRBV29-1 and TRBJ2-3, with 14 bases matching TRBD2. The CDR3 is made up of 16 amino acids. Looked up from germline, CDR1 is SQVTM and CDR2 is ANQGSEA. The V gene end was trimmed by 6 bases and the J gene end by 2 bases; junction bases not matched to a gene: 7. DNA of the CDR3: TGCAGCGTGGATACGGGACTAGCGGGAGTCACAGATACGCAGTATTTT. Its translation is CSVDTGLAGVTDTQYF.

This clone was seen a handful of times. This sample includes further DNA sequences coding for the same CDR3. This chain joins TRBV7-9 and TRBJ1-1; TRBD1 is a possible D gene (6 bases). CDR1 and CDR2 from the germline V gene are SEHNR and FQNEAQ (reference sequence). CDR3 length: 13 residues. V lost 5 bases to trimming and J lost 4 bases, with 11 bases between them. The CDR3 is CASSLLGGTEAFF. The CDR3 region has the DNA TGTGCCAGCAGCCTACTAGGGGGCACTGAAGCTTTCTTT. The full variable domain, in which reference TRBV7-9 and TRBJ1-1 provide the parts outside the CDR3, is DTGVSQNPRHKITKRGQNVTFRCDPISEHNRLYWYRQTLGQGPEFLTYFQNEAQLEKSRLLSDRFSAERPKGSFSTLEIQRTEQGDSAMYLCASSLLGGTEAFFGQGTRLTVV.

This clone appeared a single time. This chain uses TRBV6-1 with TRBJ2-1, with 7 bases matching TRBD1. Germline loops: CDR1 MNHNS, CDR2 SASEGT. Germline trimming cut 6 bases from V and 5 bases from J; bases unmatched to any gene: 7. There are 14 residues in the CDR3. CDR3 in amino acids: CASSYLTGDNEQFF. DNA of the CDR3: TGTGCCAGCAGCTATCTAACAGGGGACAATGAGCAGTTCTTC.

The V call is TRBV18, the J call TRBJ2-7; D is possibly TRBD1 (5 bases). Germline values: CDR1 KGHSH, CDR2 LQKENI. Trimming stripped 0 bases from V and 4 bases from J, with 10 bases between. This CDR3 region has 14 residues. CDR3 protein: CASSPPLAGYEQYF. CDR3 nucleotides: TGTGCCAGCTCACCACCCTTAGCAGGGTACGAGCAGTACTTC.

A single count supports this clone. This chain uses TRBV9 with TRBJ2-1; 8 nucleotides agree with TRBD1. Trimming cost V 4 bases and J 7 bases; bases outside gene matches: 10. Germline V gene lookup returns CDR1 SGDLS and CDR2 YYNGEE. This CDR3 has 15 amino acids. Here the CDR3 DNA reads TGTGCCAGCAGCCCAGAGACAGGGGCAAGGAATGAGCAGTTCTTC. The encoded protein is CASSPETGARNEQFF.

The chain employs TRBV27 and TRBJ1-5, with TRBD1 matching 9 bases. Germline V gives CDR1 MNHEY, CDR2 SMNVEV (reference sequence). The V and J ends lost 6 bases and 2 bases, in that order; junction bases with no gene match: 5. The CDR3 runs 15 residues. The CDR3 here is CASRWTGVGNQPQHF. The CDR3 DNA reads TGTGCCAGCAGGTGGACAGGGGTGGGCAATCAGCCCCAGCATTTT.

The chain has TRBV6-5 and TRBJ2-1; 12 positions match TRBD2. Germline loops: CDR1 MNHEY, CDR2 SVGAGI. This CDR3 spans 16 amino acids. V shed 2 bases, J shed 5 bases, and the junction held 4 bases outside the gene matches. CDR3 loop: CASSYLRLAGDNEQFF. Here the CDR3 DNA reads TGTGCCAGCAGTTACCTGAGACTAGCGGGGGACAATGAGCAGTTCTTC.

V and J are TRBV6-6 and TRBJ1-1; no definite D call. The CDR3 consists of 13 residues. The germline V gene has CDR1 MNHNY and CDR2 SVGAGI (reference sequence). V was cut by 2 bases and J by 6 bases, with 10 bases left in between. CDR3 residues: CASSYLKESEAFF. CDR3 coding DNA: TGTGCCAGCAGTTACCTGAAGGAGTCTGAAGCTTTCTTT.

This clone was counted only a few times. J is TRBJ1-1 and V is TRBV21-1; TRBD1 is taken as the D call from the table, unchecked against the DNA. TRBV21-1 is given as a pseudogene. The CDR3 is made up of 15 amino acids. The CDR3: CASRRTGGEYTEAFF. CDR3 DNA: TGTGCCAGCAGAAGGACAGGGGGCGAGTACACTGAAGCTTTCTTT.

The rearrangement joins TRBV19 to TRBJ1-5; 8 nucleotides agree with TRBD1. This CDR3 is built from 15 residues. CDR1 and CDR2 (germline): LNHDA, SQIVND (reference sequence). Trimming took 5 bases from V and 1 from J; bases not matched to a gene: 4. Written as DNA, the CDR3 is TGTGCCAGTAGTCAGGACAGGGCGAGCAATCAGCCCCAGCATTTT. It yields the protein CASSQDRASNQPQHF.

The chain uses TRBV5-1 and TRBJ2-7; 8 bases agree with TRBD1. Germline V CDR1 and CDR2: SGHRS, YFSETQ. The CDR3 sequence is 17 residues long. With 0 bases clipped from V and 5 bases from J, the junction kept 13 bases outside the gene matches. In DNA form, the CDR3 reads TGCGCCAGCAGCTTGGCCCCGCTAGGGACAGGCAGAAACGAGCAGTACTTC. Translated, it gives CASSLAPLGTGRNEQYF.

This clone was detected a few times. The chain recombines TRBV5-1 with TRBJ2-5, with 7 bases matching TRBD2. Germline CDR1 reads SGHRS; CDR2 reads YFSETQ. V trimming: 2 bases; J trimming: 5 bases; junction bases outside the gene matches: 6. The CDR3 is 14 residues long. CDR3 sequence reads: CASSLVGRGETQYF. The DNA of the CDR3 is TGCGCCAGCAGCTTAGTAGGGAGGGGTGAGACCCAGTACTTC. The variable domain in full, completed from reference TRBV5-1 and TRBJ2-5, reads KAGVTQTPRYLIKTRGQQVTLSCSPISGHRSVSWYQQTPGQGLQFLFEYFSETQRNKGNFPGRFSGRQFSNSRSEMNVSTLELGDSALYLCASSLVGRGETQYFGPGTRLLVL.

V usage is TRBV30 and J usage is TRBJ1-1, with D maybe TRBD1 (6 bases). CDR3 size: 16 residues. Deletions cut 1 base from V and 0 bases from J, with 15 bases between. Germline values: CDR1 GTSNPN, CDR2 SVGIG (reference sequence). CDR3: CAWSGRDTRMNTEAFF. DNA for the CDR3: TGTGCCTGGAGTGGCCGGGACACCAGGATGAACACTGAAGCTTTCTTT.

The chain carries TRBV5-1 and TRBJ1-1, with a possible D match to TRBD1 (6 bases). This CDR3 region has 16 residues. Trimming removed 1 base at V and 0 bases at J, with 13 bases between. From germline, CDR1 is SGHRS and CDR2 YFSETQ. CDR3 region: CASSLLGGQMNTEAFF. CDR3 DNA: TGCGCCAGCAGCTTGTTGGGGGGGCAGATGAACACTGAAGCTTTCTTT.

In this sample, this clone turned up a few times. The chain recombines TRBV19 with TRBJ1-5; 10 positions match TRBD1. With 3 bases clipped from V and 7 bases from J, the junction kept 3 bases outside the gene matches. The CDR3 is 14 residues long. Germline V gives CDR1 LNHDA, CDR2 SQIVND (reference sequence). Here the CDR3 reads CASSMTGGRQPQHF. The CDR3 DNA is TGTGCCAGTAGTATGACAGGGGGCCGGCAGCCCCAGCATTTT.

This chain joins TRBV13 and TRBJ2-7; the match to TRBD2 covers 8 bases. CDR1 and CDR2 (germline): PRHDT, FYEKMQ (reference sequence). The CDR3 contains 18 residues. The ends lost 1 base at V and 2 bases at J; junction bases unmatched: 13. The CDR3 region has the DNA TGTGCCAGCAGCTTAGTCGTTAGCGGGAAGGGAGGACCCTACGAGCAGTACTTC. It specifies CASSLVVSGKGGPYEQYF.

This chain uses TRBV9 with TRBJ1-2; 7 positions match TRBD1. CDR1 and CDR2 (germline): SGDLS, YYNGEE. The junction had 6 bases not matched to a gene; V was cut back by 6 bases and J by 10 bases. This CDR3 has 11 residues. CDR3 coding DNA: TGTGCCAGCAACCACAGGGGTGCCTACACCTTC. This translates into CASNHRGAYTF. Based on the CDR3 plus reference TRBV9 and TRBJ1-2, the full variable domain is DSGVTQTPKHLITATGQRVTLRCSPRSGDLSVYWYQQSLDQGLQFLIQYYNGEERAKGNILERFSAQQFPDLHSELNLSSLELGDSALYFCASNHRGAYTFGSGTRLTVV.